The clone carrying this TCR beta chain was counted only a few times. Its antigen is undetermined. Germline V gives CDR1 DFQATT, CDR2 SNEGSKA (reference sequence). Trimming removed 3 bases from V and 2 bases from J, with 11 bases in between. CDR3 length: 13 amino acids. This record belongs to a study of response to subunit inactivated influenza vaccine. General study results and limits: It was suggested by the authors that few new T cells are recruited by each seasonal influenza vaccination.

TCRdb re-called the RT-PCR reads with MiXCR, one entry per CDR3 protein. This table holds roughly 700,000 distinct CDR3 sequences, about 14% found once. The chain is built from TRBV20-1 and TRBJ2-7; D gene uncertain. The clonotype was recovered from a man aged 50-59 years who received an inactivated influenza vaccine. Source: PBMCs from blood, taken approximately 15 days before vaccination. CDR3 DNA sequence: TGCAGTGCTAGTCCCAGTCTTACCTACGAGCAGTACTTC. This sequence encodes CSASPSLTYEQYF.